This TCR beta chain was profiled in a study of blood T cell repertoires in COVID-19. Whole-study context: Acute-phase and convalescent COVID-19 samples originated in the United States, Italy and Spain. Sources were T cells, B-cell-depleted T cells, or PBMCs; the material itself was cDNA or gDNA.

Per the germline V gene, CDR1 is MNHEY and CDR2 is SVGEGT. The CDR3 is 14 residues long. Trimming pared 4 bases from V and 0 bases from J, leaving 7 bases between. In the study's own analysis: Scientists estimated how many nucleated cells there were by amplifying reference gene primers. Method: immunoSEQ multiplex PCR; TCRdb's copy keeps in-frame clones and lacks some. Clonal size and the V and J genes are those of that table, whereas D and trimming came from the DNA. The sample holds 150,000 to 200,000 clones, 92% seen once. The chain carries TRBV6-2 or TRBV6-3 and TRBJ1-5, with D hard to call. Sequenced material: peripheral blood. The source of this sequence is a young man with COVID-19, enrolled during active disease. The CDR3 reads CASSWAASNQPQHF. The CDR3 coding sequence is TGTGCCAGCAGTTGGGCAGCTAGCAATCAGCCCCAGCATTTT.